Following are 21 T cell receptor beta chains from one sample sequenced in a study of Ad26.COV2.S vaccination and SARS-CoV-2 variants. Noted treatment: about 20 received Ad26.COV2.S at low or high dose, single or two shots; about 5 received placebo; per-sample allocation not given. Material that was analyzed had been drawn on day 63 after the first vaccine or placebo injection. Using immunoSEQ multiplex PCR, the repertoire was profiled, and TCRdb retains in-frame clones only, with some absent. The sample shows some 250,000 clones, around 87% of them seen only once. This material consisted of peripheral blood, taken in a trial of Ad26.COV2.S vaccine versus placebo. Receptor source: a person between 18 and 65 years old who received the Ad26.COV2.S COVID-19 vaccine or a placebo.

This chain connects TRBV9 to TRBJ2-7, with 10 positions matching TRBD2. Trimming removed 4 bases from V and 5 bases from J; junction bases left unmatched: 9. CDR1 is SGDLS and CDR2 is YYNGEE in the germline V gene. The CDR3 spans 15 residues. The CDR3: CASSQTGTSVHEQYF. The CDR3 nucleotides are TGTGCCAGCAGCCAGACCGGGACTAGCGTCCACGAGCAGTACTTC.

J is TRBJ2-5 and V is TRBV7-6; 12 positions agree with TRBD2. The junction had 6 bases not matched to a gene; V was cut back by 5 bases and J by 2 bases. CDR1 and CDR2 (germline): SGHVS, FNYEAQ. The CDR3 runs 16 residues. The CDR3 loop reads CASSEGLAGFQETQYF. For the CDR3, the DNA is TGTGCCAGCAGCGAGGGACTAGCGGGTTTTCAAGAGACCCAGTACTTC.

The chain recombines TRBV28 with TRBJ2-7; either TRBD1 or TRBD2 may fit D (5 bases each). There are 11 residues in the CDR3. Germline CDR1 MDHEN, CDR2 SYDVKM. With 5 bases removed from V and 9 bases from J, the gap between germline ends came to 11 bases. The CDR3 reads CASSNRDGQYF. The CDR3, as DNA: TGTGCCAGCAGTAACCGGGACGGGCAGTACTTC.

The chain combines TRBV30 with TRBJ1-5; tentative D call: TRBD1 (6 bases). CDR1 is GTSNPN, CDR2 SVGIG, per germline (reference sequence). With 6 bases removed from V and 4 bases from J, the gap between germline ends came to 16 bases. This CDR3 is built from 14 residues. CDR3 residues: CACAADSSNQPQHF. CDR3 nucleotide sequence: TGTGCCTGCGCCGCGGACAGTTCGAATCAGCCCCAGCATTTT.

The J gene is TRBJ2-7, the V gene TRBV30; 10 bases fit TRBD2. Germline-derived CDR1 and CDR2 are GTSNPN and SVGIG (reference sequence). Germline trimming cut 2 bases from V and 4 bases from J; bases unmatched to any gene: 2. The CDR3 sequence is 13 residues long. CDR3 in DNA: TGTGCCTGGAGTAGCGGGAGGGCTTACGAGCAGTACTTC. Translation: CAWSSGRAYEQYF.

CDR3 bases: TGTGCCAGTAGTATAGTCGGACAGCCCCCGCCGGGCTACACCTTC. This gives the protein CASSIVGQPPPGYTF. The chain combines TRBV19 with TRBJ1-2; tentative D call: TRBD1 (6 bases). This CDR3 has 15 residues. Deletions cut 1 base from V and 8 bases from J, with 17 bases between. Germline V gene lookup returns CDR1 LNHDA and CDR2 SQIVND (reference sequence).

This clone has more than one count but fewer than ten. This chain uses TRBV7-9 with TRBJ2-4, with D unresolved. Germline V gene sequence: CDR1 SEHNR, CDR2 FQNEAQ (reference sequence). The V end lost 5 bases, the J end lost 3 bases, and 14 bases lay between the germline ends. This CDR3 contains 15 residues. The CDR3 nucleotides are TGTGCCAGCAGCCGACCCCCCTGGGGCAAAAACATTCAGTACTTC. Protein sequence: CASSRPPWGKNIQYF. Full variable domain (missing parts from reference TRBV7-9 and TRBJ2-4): DTGVSQNPRHKITKRGQNVTFRCDPISEHNRLYWYRQTLGQGPEFLTYFQNEAQLEKSRLLSDRFSAERPKGSFSTLEIQRTEQGDSAMYLCASSRPPWGKNIQYFGAGTRLSVL.

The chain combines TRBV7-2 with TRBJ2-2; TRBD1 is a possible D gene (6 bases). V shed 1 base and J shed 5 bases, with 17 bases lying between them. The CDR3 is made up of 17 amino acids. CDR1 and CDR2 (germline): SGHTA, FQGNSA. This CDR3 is CASSLEARGLATGELFF. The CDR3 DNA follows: TGTGCCAGCAGCTTAGAGGCCAGGGGTCTTGCGACCGGGGAGCTGTTTTTT. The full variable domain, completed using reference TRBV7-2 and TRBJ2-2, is GAGVSQSPSNKVTEKGKDVELRCDPISGHTALYWYRQSLGQGLEFLIYFQGNSAPDKSGLPSDRFSAERTGGSVSTLTIQRTQQEDSAVYLCASSLEARGLATGELFFGEGSRLTVL.

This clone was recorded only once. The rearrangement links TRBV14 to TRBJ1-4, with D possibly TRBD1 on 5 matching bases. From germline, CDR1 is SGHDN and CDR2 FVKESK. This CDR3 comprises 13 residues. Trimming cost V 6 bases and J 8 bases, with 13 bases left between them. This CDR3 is CASSRGPGEKLFF. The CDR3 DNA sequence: TGTGCCAGCAGTAGGGGACCGGGGGAAAAACTGTTTTTT. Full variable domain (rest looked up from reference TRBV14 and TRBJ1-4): EAGVTQFPSHSVIEKGQTVTLRCDPISGHDNLYWYRRVMGKEIKFLLHFVKESKQDESGMPNNRFLAERTGGTYSTLKVQPAELEDSGVYFCASSRGPGEKLFFGSGTQLSVL.

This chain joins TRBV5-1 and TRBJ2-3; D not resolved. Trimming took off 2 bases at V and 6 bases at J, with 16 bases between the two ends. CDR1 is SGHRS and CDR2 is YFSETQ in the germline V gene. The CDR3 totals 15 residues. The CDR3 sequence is CASSFGISGVDTQYF. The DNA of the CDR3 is TGCGCCAGCAGCTTTGGGATTTCTGGGGTGGATACGCAGTATTTT. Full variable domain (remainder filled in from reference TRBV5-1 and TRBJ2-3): KAGVTQTPRYLIKTRGQQVTLSCSPISGHRSVSWYQQTPGQGLQFLFEYFSETQRNKGNFPGRFSGRQFSNSRSEMNVSTLELGDSALYLCASSFGISGVDTQYFGPGTRLTVL.

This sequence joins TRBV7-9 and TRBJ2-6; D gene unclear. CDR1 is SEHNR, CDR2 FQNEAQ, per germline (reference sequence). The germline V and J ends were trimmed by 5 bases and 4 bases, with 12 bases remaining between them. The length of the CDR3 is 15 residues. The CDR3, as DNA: TGTGCCAGCAGCCCCGCCCCGTCCGGGGCCAACGTCCTGACTTTC. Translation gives CASSPAPSGANVLTF.

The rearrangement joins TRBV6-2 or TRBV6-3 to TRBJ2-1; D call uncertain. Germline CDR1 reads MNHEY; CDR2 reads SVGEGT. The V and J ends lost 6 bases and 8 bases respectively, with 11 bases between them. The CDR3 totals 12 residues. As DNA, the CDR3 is TGTGCCAGCAGCCACCGGGCGGATGAGCAGTTCTTC. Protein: CASSHRADEQFF.

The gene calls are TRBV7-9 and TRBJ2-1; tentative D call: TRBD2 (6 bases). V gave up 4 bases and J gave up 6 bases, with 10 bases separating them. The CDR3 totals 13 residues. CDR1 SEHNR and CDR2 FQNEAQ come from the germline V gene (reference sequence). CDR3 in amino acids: CASSSTGGNEQFF. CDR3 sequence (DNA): TGTGCCAGCAGCTCTACCGGGGGCAATGAGCAGTTCTTC.

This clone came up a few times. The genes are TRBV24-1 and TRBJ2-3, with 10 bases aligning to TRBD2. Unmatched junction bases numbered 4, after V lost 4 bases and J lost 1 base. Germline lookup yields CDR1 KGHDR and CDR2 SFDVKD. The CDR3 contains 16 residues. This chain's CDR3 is CATSDTGLAGTDTQYF. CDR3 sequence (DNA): TGTGCCACCAGTGACACCGGACTAGCGGGCACAGATACGCAGTATTTT.

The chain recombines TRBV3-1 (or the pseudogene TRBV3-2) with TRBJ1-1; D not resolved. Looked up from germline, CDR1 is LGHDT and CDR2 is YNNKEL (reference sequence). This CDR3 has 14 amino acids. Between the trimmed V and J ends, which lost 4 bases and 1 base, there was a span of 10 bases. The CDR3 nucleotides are TGTGCCAGCAGCCTCCTCGGACGGAACACTGAAGCTTTCTTT. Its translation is CASSLLGRNTEAFF.

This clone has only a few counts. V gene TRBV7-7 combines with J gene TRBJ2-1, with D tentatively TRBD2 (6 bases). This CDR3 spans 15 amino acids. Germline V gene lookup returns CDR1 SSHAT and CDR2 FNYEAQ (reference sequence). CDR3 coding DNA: TGTGCTAGCGCACCTTACGGGAGCTCCTACAATGAGCAGTTCTTC. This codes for CASAPYGSSYNEQFF.

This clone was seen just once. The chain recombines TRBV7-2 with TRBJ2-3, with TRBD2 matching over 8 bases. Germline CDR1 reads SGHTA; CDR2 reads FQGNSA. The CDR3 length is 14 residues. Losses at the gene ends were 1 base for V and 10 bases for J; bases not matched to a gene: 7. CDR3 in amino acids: CASSLGREAVSQYF. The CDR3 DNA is TGTGCCAGCAGCTTAGGGCGGGAGGCAGTATCGCAGTATTTT.

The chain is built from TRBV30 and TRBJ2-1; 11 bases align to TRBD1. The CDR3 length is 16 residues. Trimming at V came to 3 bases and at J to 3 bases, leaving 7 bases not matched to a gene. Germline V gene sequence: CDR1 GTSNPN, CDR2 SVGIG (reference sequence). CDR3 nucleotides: TGTGCCTGGAGGAGACGGACAGGGGGCAGCTACAATGAGCAGTTCTTC. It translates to CAWRRRTGGSYNEQFF.

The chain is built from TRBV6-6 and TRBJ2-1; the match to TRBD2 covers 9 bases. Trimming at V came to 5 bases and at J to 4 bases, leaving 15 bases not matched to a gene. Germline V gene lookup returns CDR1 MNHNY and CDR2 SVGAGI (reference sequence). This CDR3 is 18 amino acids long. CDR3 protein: CASSPGRASGTSYNEQFF. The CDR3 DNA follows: TGTGCCAGCAGTCCGGGTCGGGCTAGCGGGACTTCTTACAATGAGCAGTTCTTC.

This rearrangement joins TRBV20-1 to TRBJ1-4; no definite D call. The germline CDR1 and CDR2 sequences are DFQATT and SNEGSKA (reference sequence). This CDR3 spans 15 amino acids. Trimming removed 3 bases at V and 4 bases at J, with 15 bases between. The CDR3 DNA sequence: TGCAGTGCTAGTTTTCGAGGTAGTCATAATGAAAAACTGTTTTTT. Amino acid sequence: CSASFRGSHNEKLFF.

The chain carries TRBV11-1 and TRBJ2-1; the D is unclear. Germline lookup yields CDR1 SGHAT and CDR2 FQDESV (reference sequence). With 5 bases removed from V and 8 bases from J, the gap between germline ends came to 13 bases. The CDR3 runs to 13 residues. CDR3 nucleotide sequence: TGTGCCAGCAGCCCATGGGCCGAGGATGAGCAGTTCTTC. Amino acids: CASSPWAEDEQFF. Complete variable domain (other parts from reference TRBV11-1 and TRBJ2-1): EAEVAQSPRYKITEKSQAVAFWCDPISGHATLYWYRQILGQGPELLVQFQDESVVDDSQLPKDRFSAERLKGVDSTLKIQPAELGDSAMYLCASSPWAEDEQFFGPGTRLTVL.